This T cell receptor beta chain emerged from a study of identical twins. Germline-derived CDR1 and CDR2 are SGHRS and YFSETQ. This CDR3 comprises 15 residues. Trimming removed 0 bases from V and 8 bases from J; junction bases left unmatched: 6. TCRdb fed the 5' RACE reads into MiXCR, producing one record per CDR3 protein. In the table there are fewer than 550,000 distinct CDR3 sequences, roughly 15% of which are singletons. This clonotype turned up a few times. A further study also used this sample, focusing on yellow fever vaccine responses in identical twins.

The rearrangement links TRBV5-1 to TRBJ2-1; TRBD2 matches 9 bases. The specimen was CD4+ T cells sorted from blood. The clonotype originates from a woman aged 18-30 years in good health. CDR3 sequence: CASSLGGTSKYEQFF. Here the CDR3 DNA reads TGCGCCAGCAGCTTGGGTGGGACTAGCAAATATGAGCAGTTCTTC.